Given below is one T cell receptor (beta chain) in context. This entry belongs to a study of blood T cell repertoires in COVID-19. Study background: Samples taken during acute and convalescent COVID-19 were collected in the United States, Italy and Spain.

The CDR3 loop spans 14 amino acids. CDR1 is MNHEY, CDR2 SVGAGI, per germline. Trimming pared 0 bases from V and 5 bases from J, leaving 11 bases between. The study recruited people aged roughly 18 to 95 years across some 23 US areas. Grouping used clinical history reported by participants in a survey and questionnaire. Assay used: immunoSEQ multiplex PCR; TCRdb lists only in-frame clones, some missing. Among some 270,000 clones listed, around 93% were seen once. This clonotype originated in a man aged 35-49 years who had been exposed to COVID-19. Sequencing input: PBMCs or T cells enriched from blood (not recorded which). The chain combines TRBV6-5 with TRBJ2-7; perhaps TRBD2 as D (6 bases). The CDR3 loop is CASSYSASVNEQYF. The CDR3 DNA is TGTGCCAGCAGTTACTCGGCTAGCGTAAACGAGCAGTACTTC.